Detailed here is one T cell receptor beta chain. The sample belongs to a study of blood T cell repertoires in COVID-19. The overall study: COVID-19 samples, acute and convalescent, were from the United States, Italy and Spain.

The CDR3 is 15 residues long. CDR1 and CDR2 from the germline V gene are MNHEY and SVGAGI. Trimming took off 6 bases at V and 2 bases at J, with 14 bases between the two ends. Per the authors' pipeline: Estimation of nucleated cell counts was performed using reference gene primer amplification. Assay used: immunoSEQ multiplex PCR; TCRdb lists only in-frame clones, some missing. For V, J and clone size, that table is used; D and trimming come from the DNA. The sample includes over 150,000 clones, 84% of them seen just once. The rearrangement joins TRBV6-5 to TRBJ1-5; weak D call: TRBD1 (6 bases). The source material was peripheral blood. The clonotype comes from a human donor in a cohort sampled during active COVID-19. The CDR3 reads CASRGIQGGNQPQHF. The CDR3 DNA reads TGTGCCAGCAGGGGGATACAGGGCGGCAATCAGCCCCAGCATTTT.